These 11 T cell receptor beta chains share one sample of origin, sequenced in a study of T-cell reconstitution after alpha-beta-depleted transplantation in children. Library preparation (for TCRbeta) was performed with unique molecular identifiers. TCRdb itself ran the PCR reads through MiXCR, one entry per CDR3 protein. The profile shows some 290,000 distinct CDR3 sequences, approximately 23% of them singletons. Sequencing used PBMCs, mostly from graft donor cells, obtained 180 days after TCRalphabeta/CD19-depleted stem cell transplant. These receptors all stem from a male patient between 5 and 17 years old who had a stem cell transplant for acute lymphoblastic leukemia, so the T cells may come from the graft donor.

V gene TRBV5-1 combines with J gene TRBJ2-3; TRBD2 aligns across 7 bases. The CDR3 runs 16 residues. Trimming removed 1 base from V and 6 bases from J; junction bases left unmatched: 11. Per germline, CDR1 SGHRS and CDR2 YFSETQ. The CDR3 spells CASSLQYLAVPDTQYF. The CDR3 DNA sequence: TGCGCCAGCAGCTTGCAGTACCTAGCGGTTCCCGATACGCAGTATTTT.

V is TRBV20-1 and J is TRBJ1-5, with D perhaps TRBD1 (6 bases). CDR1 is DFQATT, CDR2 SNEGSKA, per germline (reference sequence). CDR3 length: 15 amino acids. V gave up 0 bases and J gave up 6 bases, with 15 bases separating them. The CDR3 protein is CSARDNRVGGQPQHF. CDR3 nucleotide sequence: TGCAGTGCTAGAGATAACAGGGTAGGCGGTCAGCCCCAGCATTTT.

Note on this clonotype: A much larger clone differs from this one at a single base, so this may be a read error. The rearrangement joins TRBV12-3 or TRBV12-4 to TRBJ1-2, with D possibly TRBD1 on 6 matching bases. The CDR3 has 14 amino acids. The CDR3 region has the DNA TGTGCCAGCACCCTTAGATGGACAGCGGATGGCGACACCTTC. It translates to CASTLRWTADGDTF.

The rearrangement uses TRBV14 and TRBJ2-7, with D possibly TRBD2 on 5 matching bases. This CDR3 is 12 amino acids long. V gave up 4 bases and J gave up 7 bases, with 11 bases separating them. CDR1 is SGHDN and CDR2 is FVKESK in the germline V gene. Here the CDR3 reads CASSRIGEEQYF. The CDR3 nucleotides read TGTGCCAGCAGCCGCATCGGGGAGGAGCAGTACTTC.

The rearrangement uses TRBV5-1 and TRBJ2-1, with 11 bases lining up with TRBD2. The germline gives CDR1 SGHRS, CDR2 YFSETQ. With 0 bases clipped from V and 6 bases from J, the junction kept 11 bases outside the gene matches. The CDR3 sequence is 18 residues long. CDR3 bases: TGCGCCAGCAGCTTGGGAGTAGGACTTAGCGGGAGGGGCAATGAGCAGTTCTTC. Translation: CASSLGVGLSGRGNEQFF.

The chain couples TRBV5-6 to TRBJ2-7; D unclear. CDR1 SGHDT and CDR2 YYEEEE come from the germline V gene. V was trimmed by 2 bases and J by 5 bases, leaving 8 bases between them. The CDR3 sequence is 12 residues long. This CDR3 is CASSFLVHEQYF. CDR3 sequence (DNA): TGTGCCAGCAGCTTCTTGGTCCACGAGCAGTACTTC.

In this sample, this clonotype turned up a few times. V and J are TRBV7-2 and TRBJ2-5; D remains unclear. V shed 0 bases and J shed 5 bases, with 16 bases lying between them. Per the germline V gene, CDR1 is SGHTA and CDR2 is FQGNSA. CDR3 size: 16 residues. This chain's CDR3 is CASSLAHNGWSETQYF. The CDR3 DNA is TGTGCCAGCAGCTTAGCCCACAATGGGTGGTCGGAGACCCAGTACTTC.

At least ten counts were recorded for this clonotype. The chain combines TRBV9 with TRBJ2-1; D remains ambiguous. Between the trimmed V and J ends, which lost 6 bases and 0 bases, there was a span of 16 bases. The germline V gene encodes CDR1 SGDLS and CDR2 YYNGEE. This CDR3 is 16 amino acids long. CDR3 amino acids: CASNAIGLSSYNEQFF. CDR3 coding DNA: TGTGCCAGCAACGCTATTGGCCTTAGCTCCTACAATGAGCAGTTCTTC.

The table lists this clonotype with a few counts. The J gene is TRBJ1-5, the V gene TRBV7-2, with D uncertain. V shed 2 bases and J shed 5 bases, with 13 bases lying between them. This CDR3 contains 15 residues. Per germline, CDR1 SGHTA and CDR2 FQGNSA. The CDR3 coding sequence is TGTGCCAGCAGCTTATTCTTTCGGGGTGATCAGCCCCAGCATTTT. It specifies CASSLFFRGDQPQHF.

The genes are TRBV20-1 and TRBJ2-6; the D gene could be TRBD1 or TRBD2 (5 bases each). Looked up from germline, CDR1 is DFQATT and CDR2 is SNEGSKA (reference sequence). The V gene lost 3 bases and the J gene lost 3 bases, with 21 bases spanning the gap. CDR3 size: 18 residues. The CDR3 DNA follows: TGCAGTGCTAGTTGGCCGGGACCCCAAGGCATTGGGGCCAACGTCCTGACTTTC. Protein sequence: CSASWPGPQGIGANVLTF.

The V call is TRBV5-8, the J call TRBJ2-1; 7 nucleotides line up with TRBD2. The CDR3 runs 14 residues. CDR1 is SGHTS, CDR2 YDEGEE, per germline. Trimming at V came to 0 bases and at J to 8 bases, leaving 5 bases not matched to a gene. CDR3 residues: CASSLVGLDDEQFF. The CDR3 DNA follows: TGTGCCAGCAGCTTGGTTGGACTAGATGATGAGCAGTTCTTC.